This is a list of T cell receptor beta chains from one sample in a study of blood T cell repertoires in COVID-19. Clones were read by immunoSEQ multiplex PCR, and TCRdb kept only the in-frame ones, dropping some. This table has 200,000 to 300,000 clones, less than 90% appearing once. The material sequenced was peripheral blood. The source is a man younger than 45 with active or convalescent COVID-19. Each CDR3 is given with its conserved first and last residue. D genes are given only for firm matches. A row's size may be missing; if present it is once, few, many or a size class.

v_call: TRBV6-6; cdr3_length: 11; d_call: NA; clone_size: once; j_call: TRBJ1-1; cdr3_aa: CASNSAAEAFF; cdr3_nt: TGTGCCAGCAACTCCGCCGCTGAAGCTTTCTTT
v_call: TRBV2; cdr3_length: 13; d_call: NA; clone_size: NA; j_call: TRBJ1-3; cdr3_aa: CACEQGSGNTIYF; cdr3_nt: TGTGCCTGCGAACAGGGCTCTGGAAACACCATATATTTT
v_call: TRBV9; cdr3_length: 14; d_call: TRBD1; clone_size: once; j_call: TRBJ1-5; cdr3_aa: CASSPTGGRQPQHF; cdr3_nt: TGTGCCAGCAGCCCCACAGGGGGCCGTCAGCCCCAGCATTTT
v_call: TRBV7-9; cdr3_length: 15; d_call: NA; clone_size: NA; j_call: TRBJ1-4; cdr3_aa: CASSLEPGHNEKLFF; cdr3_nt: TGTGCCAGCAGCTTAGAACCGGGACATAATGAAAAACTGTTTTTT
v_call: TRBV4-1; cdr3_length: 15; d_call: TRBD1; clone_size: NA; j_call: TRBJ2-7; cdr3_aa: CASSHTGTGAYEQYF; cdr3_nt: TGCGCCAGCAGCCACACCGGGACAGGGGCCTACGAGCAGTACTTC
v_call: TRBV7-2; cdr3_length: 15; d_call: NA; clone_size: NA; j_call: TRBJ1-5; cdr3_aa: CASSSTGLSNQPQHF; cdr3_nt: TGTGCCAGCAGCTCAACAGGGTTAAGCAATCAGCCCCAGCATTTT
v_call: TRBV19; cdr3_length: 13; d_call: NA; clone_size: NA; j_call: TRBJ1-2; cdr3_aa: CASTGAGMGGYTF; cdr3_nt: TGTGCCAGTACTGGGGCAGGGATGGGTGGCTACACCTTC
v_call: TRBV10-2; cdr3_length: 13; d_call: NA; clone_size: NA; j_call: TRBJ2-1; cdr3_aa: CASTRADYNEQFF; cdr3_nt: TGCGCCAGCACCAGGGCGGACTACAATGAGCAGTTCTTC
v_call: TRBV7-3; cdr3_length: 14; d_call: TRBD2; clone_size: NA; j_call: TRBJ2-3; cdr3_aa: CASSAGLGADTQYF; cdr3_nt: TGTGCCAGCAGCGCGGGACTAGGGGCAGATACGCAGTATTTT
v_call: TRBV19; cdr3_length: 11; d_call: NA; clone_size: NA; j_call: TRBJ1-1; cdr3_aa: CASEGNTEAFF; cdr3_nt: TGTGCCAGCGAGGGGAACACTGAAGCTTTCTTT
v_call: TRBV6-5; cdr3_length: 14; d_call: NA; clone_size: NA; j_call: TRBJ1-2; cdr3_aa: CASTSGGVPYGYTF; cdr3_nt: TGTGCCAGCACTTCCGGAGGGGTCCCCTATGGCTACACCTTC
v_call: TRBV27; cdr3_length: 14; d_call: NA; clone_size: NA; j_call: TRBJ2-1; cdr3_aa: CASSILGGVNEQFF; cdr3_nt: TGTGCCAGCAGTATTTTAGGGGGAGTCAATGAGCAGTTCTTC
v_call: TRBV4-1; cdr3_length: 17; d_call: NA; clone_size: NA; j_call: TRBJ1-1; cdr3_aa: CASSPLTASKEDTEAFF; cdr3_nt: TGCGCCAGCAGCCCCCTAACGGCATCTAAGGAGGACACTGAAGCTTTCTTT
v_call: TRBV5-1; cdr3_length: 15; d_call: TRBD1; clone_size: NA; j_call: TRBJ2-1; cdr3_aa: CASSLAAGGYNEQFF; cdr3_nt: TGCGCCAGCAGCTTGGCGGCAGGGGGATACAATGAGCAGTTCTTC
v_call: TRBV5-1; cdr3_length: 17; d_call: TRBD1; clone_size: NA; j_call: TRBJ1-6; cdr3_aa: CASSSGGTGSMDSPLHF; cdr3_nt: TGCGCCAGCAGCTCTGGGGGGACAGGTTCAATGGATTCACCCCTCCACTTT
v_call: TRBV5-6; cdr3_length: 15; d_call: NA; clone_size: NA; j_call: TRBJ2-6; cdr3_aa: CASSLTLPGANVLTF; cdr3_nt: TGTGCCAGCAGCTTGACTCTACCTGGGGCCAACGTCCTGACTTTC
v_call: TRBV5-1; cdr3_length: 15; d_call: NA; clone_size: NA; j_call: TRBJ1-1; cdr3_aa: CASSSQGPRGTEAFF; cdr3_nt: TGCGCCAGCAGCTCTCAAGGTCCCAGGGGCACTGAAGCTTTCTTT
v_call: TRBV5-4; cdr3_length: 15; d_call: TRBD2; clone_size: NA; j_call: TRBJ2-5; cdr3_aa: CASSPPGLPPGTQYF; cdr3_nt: TGTGCCAGCAGCCCTCCGGGACTACCCCCAGGGACCCAGTACTTC
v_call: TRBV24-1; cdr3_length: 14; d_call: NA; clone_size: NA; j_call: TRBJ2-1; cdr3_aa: CATSDVGAHNEQFF; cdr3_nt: TGTGCCACCAGTGATGTAGGGGCTCACAATGAGCAGTTCTTC
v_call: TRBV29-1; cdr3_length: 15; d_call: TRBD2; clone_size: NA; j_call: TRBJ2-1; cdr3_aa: CSVGQLAGASNEQFF; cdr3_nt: TGCAGCGTTGGACAACTAGCGGGGGCCTCCAATGAGCAGTTCTTC
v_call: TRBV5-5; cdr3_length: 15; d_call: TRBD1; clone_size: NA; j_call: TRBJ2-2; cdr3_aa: CASSFSTGVTGELFF; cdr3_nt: TGTGCCAGCAGCTTTAGTACAGGGGTTACCGGGGAGCTGTTTTTT
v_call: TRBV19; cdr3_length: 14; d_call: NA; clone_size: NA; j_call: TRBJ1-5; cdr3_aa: CASSSGNVHQPQHF; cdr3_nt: TGTGCCAGTAGCTCAGGGAACGTTCATCAGCCCCAGCATTTT
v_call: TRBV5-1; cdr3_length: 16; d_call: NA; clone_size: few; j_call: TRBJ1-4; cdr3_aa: CASSPGGGARSEKLFF; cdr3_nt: TGCGCCAGCAGCCCTGGAGGAGGGGCTCGGTCCGAAAAACTGTTTTTT
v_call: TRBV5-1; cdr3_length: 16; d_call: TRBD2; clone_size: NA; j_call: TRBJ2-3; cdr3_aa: CASRDLAGGQTDTQYF; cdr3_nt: TGCGCCAGCAGAGACCTAGCGGGGGGGCAAACAGATACGCAGTATTTT
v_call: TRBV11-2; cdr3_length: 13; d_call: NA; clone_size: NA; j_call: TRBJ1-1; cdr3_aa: CASSAGFFTEAFF; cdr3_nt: TGTGCCAGCAGCGCAGGGTTTTTCACTGAAGCTTTCTTT
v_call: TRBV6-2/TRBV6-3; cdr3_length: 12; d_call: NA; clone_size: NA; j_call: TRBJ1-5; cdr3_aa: CASSSEMFPQHF; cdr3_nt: TGTGCCAGCAGTTCGGAGATGTTTCCCCAGCATTTT
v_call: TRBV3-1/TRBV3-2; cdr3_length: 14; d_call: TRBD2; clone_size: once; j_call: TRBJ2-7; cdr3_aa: CASSPRRGGYEQYF; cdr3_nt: TGTGCCAGCAGCCCGAGGCGGGGGGGATACGAGCAGTACTTC
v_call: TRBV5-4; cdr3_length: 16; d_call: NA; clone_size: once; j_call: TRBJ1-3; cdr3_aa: CASSPGARAGGNTIYF; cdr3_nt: TGTGCCAGCAGCCCGGGCGCGAGGGCTGGTGGAAACACCATATATTTT
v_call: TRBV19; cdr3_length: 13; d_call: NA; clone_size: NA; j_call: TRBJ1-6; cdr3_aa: CASSIGSNSPLHF; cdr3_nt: TGTGCCAGTAGTATAGGGAGTAATTCACCCCTCCACTTT
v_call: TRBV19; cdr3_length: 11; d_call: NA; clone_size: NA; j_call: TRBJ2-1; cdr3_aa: CASSQTGSRFF; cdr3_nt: TGTGCCAGTAGCCAAACCGGGAGCAGGTTCTTC
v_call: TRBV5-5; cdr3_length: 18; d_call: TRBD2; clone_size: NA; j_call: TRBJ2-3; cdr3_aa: CASSLAGLARVGTDTQYF; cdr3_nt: TGTGCCAGCAGCTTGGCAGGACTAGCAAGGGTGGGCACAGATACGCAGTATTTT
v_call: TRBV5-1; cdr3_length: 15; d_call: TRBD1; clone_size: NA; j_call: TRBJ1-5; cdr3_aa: CASSLWTGGYQPQHF; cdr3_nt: TGCGCCAGCAGCTTGTGGACAGGGGGTTATCAGCCCCAGCATTTT
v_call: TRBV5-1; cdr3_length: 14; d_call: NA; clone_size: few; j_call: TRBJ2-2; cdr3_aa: CASSLAAATGELFF; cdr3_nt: TGCGCCAGCAGCTTGGCCGCGGCCACCGGGGAGCTGTTTTTT
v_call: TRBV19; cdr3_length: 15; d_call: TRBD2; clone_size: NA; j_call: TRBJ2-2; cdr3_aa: CASRISGASVGELFF; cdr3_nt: TGTGCCAGTAGGATTAGCGGGGCGTCGGTCGGGGAGCTGTTTTTT
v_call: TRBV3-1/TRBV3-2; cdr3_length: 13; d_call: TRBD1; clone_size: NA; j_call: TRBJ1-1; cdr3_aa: CASSHRGRTEAFF; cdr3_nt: TGTGCCAGCAGCCACAGGGGGCGTACTGAAGCTTTCTTT
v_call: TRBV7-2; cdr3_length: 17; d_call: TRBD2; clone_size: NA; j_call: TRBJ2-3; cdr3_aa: CASSPIGTSGGRDTQYF; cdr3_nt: TGTGCCAGCAGCCCCATAGGGACTAGCGGGGGAAGAGATACGCAGTATTTT
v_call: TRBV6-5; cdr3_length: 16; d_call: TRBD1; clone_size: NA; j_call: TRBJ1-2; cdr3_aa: CASSYSRGGQGYGYTF; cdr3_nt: TGTGCCAGCAGTTACTCCAGGGGGGGACAGGGCTATGGCTACACCTTC
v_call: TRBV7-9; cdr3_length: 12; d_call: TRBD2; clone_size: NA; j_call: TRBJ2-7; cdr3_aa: CAGGTGGYEQYF; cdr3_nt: TGTGCCGGGGGAACGGGGGGCTACGAGCAGTACTTC
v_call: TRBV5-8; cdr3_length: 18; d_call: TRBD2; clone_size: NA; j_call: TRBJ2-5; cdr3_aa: CASSTELGLAGRQETQYF; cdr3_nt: TGTGCCAGCAGCACCGAACTAGGACTAGCGGGGAGACAAGAGACCCAGTACTTC
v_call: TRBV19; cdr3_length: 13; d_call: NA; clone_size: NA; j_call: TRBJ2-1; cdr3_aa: CASSPVGGHEQFF; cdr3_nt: TGTGCCAGTAGTCCCGTGGGGGGGCATGAGCAGTTCTTC
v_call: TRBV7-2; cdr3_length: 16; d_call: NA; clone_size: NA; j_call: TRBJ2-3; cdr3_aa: CASSLGHYRGTDTQYF; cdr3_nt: TGTGCCAGCAGCTTAGGCCATTATCGGGGCACAGATACGCAGTATTTT
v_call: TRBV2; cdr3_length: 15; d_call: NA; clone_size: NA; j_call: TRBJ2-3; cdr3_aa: CARKQGIVGTDTQYF; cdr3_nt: TGTGCCAGGAAACAGGGAATAGTGGGGACAGATACGCAGTATTTT
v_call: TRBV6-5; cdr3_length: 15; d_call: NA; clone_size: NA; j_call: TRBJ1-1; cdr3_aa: CASSYSVWQGSEAFF; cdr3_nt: TGTGCCAGCAGTTACTCGGTCTGGCAGGGAAGTGAAGCTTTCTTT
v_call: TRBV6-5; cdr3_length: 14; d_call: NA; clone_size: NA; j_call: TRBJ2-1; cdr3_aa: CASSSYNPSNEQFF; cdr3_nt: TGTGCCAGCAGTTCTTATAATCCCTCCAATGAGCAGTTCTTC
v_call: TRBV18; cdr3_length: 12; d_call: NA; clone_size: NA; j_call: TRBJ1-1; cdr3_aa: CASSQGNTEAFF; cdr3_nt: TGTGCCAGCTCGCAGGGGAACACTGAAGCTTTCTTT
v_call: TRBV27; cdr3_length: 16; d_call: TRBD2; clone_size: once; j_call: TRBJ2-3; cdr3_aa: CASSPGLAGPTDTQYF; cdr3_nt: TGTGCCAGCAGTCCGGGACTAGCGGGGCCCACAGATACGCAGTATTTT
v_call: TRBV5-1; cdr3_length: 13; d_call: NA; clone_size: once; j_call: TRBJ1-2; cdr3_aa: CASAPVDIGGYTF; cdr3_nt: TGCGCCAGCGCGCCTGTCGACATTGGAGGCTACACCTTC
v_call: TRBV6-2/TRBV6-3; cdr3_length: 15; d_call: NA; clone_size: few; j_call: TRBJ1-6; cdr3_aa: CASSWASPLNSPLHF; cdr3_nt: TGTGCCAGCAGCTGGGCCAGTCCCCTGAATTCACCCCTCCACTTT